This T cell receptor beta chain was sequenced in a study of cytomegalovirus exposure and HLA in healthy donors. PCR involved 60 Vbeta and 13 Jbeta primers. Data came from immunoSEQ multiplex PCR; TCRdb stores just in-frame clones and leaves some out. The repertoire holds around 140,000 clones, with less than 90% as singletons. Regarding the study as a whole: A later analysis found most CMV-associated TCR beta chains apparently HLA-restricted.

This clone has a handful of counts. The antigen remains unidentified. V lost 2 bases to trimming and J lost 7 bases, with 15 bases between them. Germline assignment: CDR1 SNHLY and CDR2 FYNNEI. The CDR3 spans 14 residues. This receptor was identified in a man aged 40-55 years in good health and CMV-seronegative. V and J are TRBV2 and TRBJ2-7; D is unclear. The sequenced material came from PBMCs. The CDR3 loop reads CASSEWWQSWEQYF. The CDR3 bases are TGTGCCAGCAGTGAATGGTGGCAGTCCTGGGAGCAGTACTTC.